Below, 5 T cell receptor beta chains from the same sample are listed, as sequenced in a study of blood T cell repertoires in COVID-19. TCRdb's table, derived via immunoSEQ multiplex PCR, lists solely in-frame clones and lacks some. The data show roughly 77,000 clones, less than 85% seen once. Sequenced: peripheral blood. The receptor source for this set is a woman in her 70s with acute or convalescent COVID-19.

The chain joins TRBV29-1 to TRBJ2-1; no clear D gene. V lost 3 bases to trimming and J lost 6 bases, with 6 bases between them. From germline, CDR1 is SQVTM and CDR2 ANQGSEA. The CDR3 contains 11 residues. The CDR3 loop reads CSVERSNEQFF. The CDR3 nucleotides are TGCAGCGTTGAGAGGAGCAATGAGCAGTTCTTC.

This clone was recorded only once. The chain recombines TRBV10-2 with TRBJ2-5; 8 bases line up with TRBD2. Germline loops: CDR1 WSHSY, CDR2 SAAADI. The CDR3 runs to 13 residues. V shed 7 bases, J shed 1 base, and the junction held 2 bases outside the gene matches. For the CDR3, the DNA is TGCGCCAGCACCGGACTAGCCCAAGAGACCCAGTACTTC. Translation gives CASTGLAQETQYF.

The rearrangement joins TRBV6-5 to TRBJ1-4; a possible D gene is TRBD1 (6 bases). CDR1 and CDR2 (germline): MNHEY, SVGAGI. V gave up 7 bases and J gave up 4 bases, with 16 bases separating them. The CDR3 consists of 15 residues. The CDR3, as DNA: TGTGCCAGCAAGTCAACAGGGCGAAATAATGAAAAACTGTTTTTT. It translates to CASKSTGRNNEKLFF.

The chain recombines TRBV6-5 with TRBJ1-6; 7 bases map to TRBD1. The V segment lost 2 bases and the J segment 7 bases; nucleotides outside the gene matches: 5. The CDR3 runs to 15 residues. The germline V gene has CDR1 MNHEY and CDR2 SVGAGI. Written as DNA, the CDR3 is TGTGCCAGCAGTTACAGGGGGCCTCTCAATTCACCCCTCCACTTT. It translates to CASSYRGPLNSPLHF.

The rearrangement links TRBV3-1 (or the pseudogene TRBV3-2) to TRBJ1-1; tentative D call: TRBD1 (6 bases). The germline V gene has CDR1 LGHDT and CDR2 YNNKEL (reference sequence). The ends were cut back, 6 bases at V and 0 bases at J, with 11 bases in the middle. The CDR3 has 14 residues. The DNA of the CDR3 is TGTGCCAGCAGTCGATACAGGGTGAACACTGAAGCTTTCTTT. Translating it yields CASSRYRVNTEAFF.